The source of this TCR beta chain is a study of shared T cell receptors in the human thymus. This clone was seen only once. Germline trimming cut 7 bases from V and 1 base from J; bases unmatched to any gene: 7. The CDR3 contains 15 residues. Germline V gene sequence: CDR1 MNHEY, CDR2 SMNVEV (reference sequence). Sequenced by immunoSEQ multiplex PCR; TCRdb stores in-frame clones only, minus some. The table has 650,000 to 950,000 clones, 80% to 90% seen once. Another study also made use of these data, one on human thymus T cells. Turning to that study: Thymus pieces cut out during corrective heart surgery were the tissue that was used.

The rearrangement links TRBV27 to TRBJ2-7, with 10 bases fitting TRBD1. The clonotype comes from a girl less than two years old with a congenital heart defect. The specimen sequenced was thymocytes. This CDR3 reads CASNDPGQGSYEQYF. DNA for the CDR3: TGTGCCAGCAACGACCCGGGACAGGGGTCCTACGAGCAGTACTTC.